The rows below give T cell receptor beta chains drawn from one sample of a study of shared clonotypes between healthy human individuals. Sequenced by immunoSEQ multiplex PCR; TCRdb stores in-frame clones only, minus some. Found here are about 600,000 clones, 98% of them singletons; the top ten hold 0.3%. Sample: naive CD8+ T cells sorted from blood. The receptors here all came from a man in his thirties or forties in good health. Each CDR3 is given with its conserved first and last residue. The D gene is left open where the match is weak. Some rows have no size entry. The others give once, few or many, or a class for an expanded clone.

D gene	J gene	V gene	clone size	CDR3 protein	CDR3 DNA
-	TRBJ1-3	TRBV11-2	-	CASSLGRIGILGNTIYF	TGTGCCAGCAGCTTAGGTCGTATCGGGATCCTCGGAAACACCATATATTTT
TRBD1	TRBJ2-2	TRBV5-1	-	CASSLSRQGSDGELFF	TGCGCCAGCAGCTTATCGAGACAGGGGTCGGACGGGGAGCTGTTTTTT
TRBD1	TRBJ2-7	TRBV13	-	CASSLRGQGDYEQYF	TGTGCCAGCAGCTTAAGGGGACAGGGGGACTACGAGCAGTACTTC
TRBD2	TRBJ2-7	TRBV19	-	CASSIAPSGEQYF	TGTGCCAGTAGTATAGCTCCTAGCGGCGAGCAGTACTTC
TRBD2	TRBJ2-3	TRBV27	-	CASSLSSGELTDTQYF	TGTGCCAGCAGTTTGAGTAGCGGGGAACTCACAGATACGCAGTATTTT
-	TRBJ1-1	TRBV7-9	-	CASNPPGGGEAFF	TGTGCCAGCAACCCACCGGGCGGGGGAGAAGCTTTCTTT
-	TRBJ1-5	TRBV21-1	-	CASSKSVGDGSNQPQHF	-
TRBD2	TRBJ2-1	TRBV7-8	-	CASSLQTGTSGYNEQFF	TGTGCCAGCAGCTTACAAACCGGGACTAGCGGTTACAATGAGCAGTTCTTC
-	TRBJ2-1	TRBV7-2	once	CATKERAYNEQFF	TGTGCCACCAAAGAGCGGGCGTACAATGAGCAGTTCTTC
TRBD2	TRBJ2-3	TRBV7-2	-	CASSLAWASGASTDTQYF	TGTGCCAGCAGCTTAGCATGGGCTAGCGGGGCTAGCACAGATACGCAGTATTTT
-	TRBJ2-4	TRBV7-9	-	CASSSPEAGETKNIQYF	TGTGCCAGCAGTTCTCCGGAGGCAGGGGAGACCAAAAACATTCAGTACTTC
TRBD2	TRBJ2-5	TRBV5-4	-	CASRRLAGEGGETQYF	TGTGCCAGCAGGAGACTAGCGGGAGAGGGTGGGGAGACCCAGTACTTC
TRBD1	TRBJ1-1	TRBV28	-	CASSPGQGLNTEAFF	TGTGCCAGCAGTCCGGGACAGGGCCTAAACACTGAAGCTTTCTTT
-	TRBJ1-2	TRBV19	-	CASSPTGFDGYTF	TGTGCCAGTAGTCCTACAGGTTTCGATGGCTACACCTTC
-	TRBJ1-1	TRBV2	-	CASRTQNTEAFF	TGTGCCAGCCGAACACAGAACACTGAAGCTTTCTTT
-	TRBJ2-7	TRBV11-2	-	CASSLVGPGEQYF	TGTGCCAGCAGCTTAGTGGGCCCGGGGGAGCAGTACTTC
-	TRBJ2-3	TRBV27	-	CASSPLGPPDTQYF	TGTGCCAGCAGTCCACTAGGTCCCCCGGATACGCAGTATTTT
-	TRBJ2-2	TRBV7-9	-	CASSLVLRLDTGELFF	TGTGCCAGCAGCTTAGTACTTCGATTGGACACCGGGGAGCTGTTTTTT
-	TRBJ1-5	TRBV27	-	CASSLEPRDQPQHF	TGTGCCAGCAGTTTAGAGCCCAGGGATCAGCCCCAGCATTTT
-	TRBJ2-7	TRBV14	once	CASSLVLGEQYF	TGTGCCAGCAGCCTAGTCCTCGGGGAGCAGTACTTC
TRBD1	TRBJ2-7	TRBV27	-	CASSLSMTGAFDEQYF	TGTGCCAGCAGTTTATCCATGACAGGGGCCTTCGACGAGCAGTACTTC
-	TRBJ2-3	TRBV4-3	-	CASSQDRSGTDTQYF	TGCGCCAGCAGCCAAGATCGTTCGGGCACAGATACGCAGTATTTT
-	TRBJ1-4	TRBV2	-	CASSDSLATNEKLFF	TGTGCCAGCAGTGACAGCCTCGCAACTAATGAAAAACTGTTTTTT